This TCR beta chain was captured by sequencing in a study of tumor-infiltrating lymphocytes in primary liver carcinoma. The CDR3 totals 18 residues. Losses at the gene ends were 4 bases for V and 7 bases for J; bases not matched to a gene: 17. In germline, CDR1 is SGHNT, CDR2 YYREEE (reference sequence). A remark on this clonotype: Its antigen is unknown. This may be a read error, as it is one base from a much larger clone.

TCR beta cDNA was reverse-transcribed from roughly 0.45 ug of total RNA. The reaction used a constant-region primer and ProtoScript II reverse transcriptase. Libraries of TCR beta came from three nested multiplex PCR rounds with slightly modified ARM-PCR. Both of the initial two PCR rounds ran for nine to eleven cycles and employed TRBV1-TRBV30 forward primers alongside a C-beta reverse primer. A single record per CDR3 protein comes from TCRdb applying MiXCR to the multiplex PCR reads. Of about 200,000 distinct CDR3 sequences detected, less than 65% appear once; the ten largest clones hold approximately 6.6%. Study observations and caveats: Tumors reached a significantly greater top-250-clone fraction than blood did (p = 0.039).

The study extracted blood RNA from unsorted whole blood and also extracted germline DNA. The study enrolled treatment-naive patients with chronic HBV infection. Investigators obtained four milliliters of peripheral blood ahead of surgery. The source is a woman aged 60-70 years with primary liver carcinoma and hepatitis B virus infection. J is TRBJ2-1 and V is TRBV5-4, with 10 bases lining up with TRBD2. The specimen was peripheral blood. CDR3 coding DNA: TGTGCCAGCAGCCTCAGTAACATAGCGGGAGGTAAGGGGAATGAGCAGTTCTTC. Its translation is CASSLSNIAGGKGNEQFF.